The present T cell receptor beta chain was sequenced within a study of blood T cells in healthy people across ages (dated by TCRdb to 2015 to 2017). In terms of the full investigation: Template switching captured roughly one uniquely barcoded TCR beta cDNA molecule per two T cells in model experiments. Age-related changes in TCR beta repertoire diversity were measured in the study by deep sequencing normalized with unique cDNA molecular identifiers. The donors were split into four age groups: young (average about 15 years), middle-aged (around 40), aged (about 56) and long-lived (roughly 77). To avoid experimental bias, donors of different ages were spread randomly across the sequencing lanes. The study analyzed two additional independent replicas of 1 million unique cDNA reads from the same blood draw for two donors, one aged 18 to 30 and one aged 80 or older.

Remarks on this clonotype: There is no known antigen for this receptor. Per-base quality was not reported, and no clone a single base away is much larger than it.

Findings and caveats that apply to the study as a whole: Estimates of total diversity based on one million sequenced T cells were considered lower bounds and underestimates. As age increased, observed TCR beta diversity per million T cells dropped in a roughly linear way, and a significant reduction was already evident by age roughly 40. Observed TCR beta diversity correlated strongly with the percentage of naive T cells measured by flow cytometry. Because profiling used bulk unsorted PBMCs, naive and antigen-experienced compartments could not be compared conclusively. The CMV infection status of donors was not known, potentially confounding age-related changes in expanded clonotypes. Compared with the aged group, the long-lived group had more naive CD4+ T cells, fewer expanded clones and increased TCR diversity, suggesting age selection.

The library was built by means of 5' RACE. TCRdb shows the sequencer as Illumina HiSeq 2500. A second PCR of roughly 7 to 11 cycles was performed with a sample-barcoded 5' primer and a J-beta primer mix. Each TCR beta cDNA molecule received a unique molecular identifier from a template-switch 5' adaptor carrying 12 random nucleotides. At least 2.5 million CDR3-containing paired-end reads were obtained from each sample. First-strand cDNA synthesis was performed from all RNA using the Mint cDNA synthesis kit, with priming by a TRBC-specific oligonucleotide. Following uracil-DNA glycosylase treatment, a first 18-cycle PCR with universal primers M1SS and BC2_uni_R was performed on all cDNA. Per the authors' processing: For normalization, 1 million high-quality reads, each with a distinct molecular identifier, were randomly selected from each sample. Reads with shared molecular identifiers were discarded instead of being binned into consensus sequences. MiTCR, with a Q25 quality threshold and the strictest error-elimination algorithm, was used for CDR3 identification, clonotype clustering and error correction. Lower-bound total TCR beta diversity was estimated with a nonparametric unseen species model using Euler transformation. TCRdb reanalyzed the raw reads on its own, using fastp at Q25 for trimming and MiXCR for clone calling, and kept in-frame beta chains. Every distinct CDR3 protein forms one entry, paired with its most common genes and DNA. TCRdb, not the original authors, processed these V and J calls. The sample contains 1.5 million to 2 million distinct CDR3 sequences, roughly 50% of them found a single time. The top ten hold approximately 2.1% of the sample.

Systemically healthy Caucasian individuals from Russia, 35 to 50 in total and aged about 6 to 100 years, were included as donors. Approximately 9.3 milliliters of peripheral blood were collected from each donor into EDTA-treated Vacutainer tubes. Ficoll-Paque density-gradient centrifugation was used to isolate PBMCs, with at least 6 million per sample. Total RNA, at least 5 micrograms per sample, was extracted from PBMCs with Trizol reagent. The percentages of naive CD45RAhigh/CD27high T cells were determined by flow cytometry on a PBMC aliquot from every donor. The CDR3 sequence holds 13 residues, the cysteine and phenylalanine included. Just CDR3 DNA is preserved here, 39 bases in frame from base 1. V was cut back by 3 bases and J by 5 bases, leaving a gap of 9 bases between them. Per the germline V gene, SGHRS is the CDR1 and YFSETQ is the CDR2.

This receptor was identified in a woman aged 40-49 years in good health. Sequences were obtained from blood. The chain was built from TRBV5-1 and TRBJ2-1, with TRBD2 perhaps the D gene, on 6 matching bases. The sequence in DNA is TGCGCCAGCAGCTATGGGACTCACAATGAGCAGTTCTTC. Its protein product is CASSYGTHNEQFF.